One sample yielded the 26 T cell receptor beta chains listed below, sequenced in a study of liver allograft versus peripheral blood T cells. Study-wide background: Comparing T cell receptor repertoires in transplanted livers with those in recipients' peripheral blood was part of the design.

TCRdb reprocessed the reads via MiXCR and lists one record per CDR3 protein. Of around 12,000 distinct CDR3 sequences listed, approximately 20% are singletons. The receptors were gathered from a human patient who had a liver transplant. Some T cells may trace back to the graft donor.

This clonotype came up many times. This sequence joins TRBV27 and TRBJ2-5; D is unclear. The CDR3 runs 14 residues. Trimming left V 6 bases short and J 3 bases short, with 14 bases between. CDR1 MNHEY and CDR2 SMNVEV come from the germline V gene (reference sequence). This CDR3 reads CASSQFVTEETQYF. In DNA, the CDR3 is TGTGCCAGCAGCCAGTTTGTAACCGAAGAGACCCAGTACTTC.

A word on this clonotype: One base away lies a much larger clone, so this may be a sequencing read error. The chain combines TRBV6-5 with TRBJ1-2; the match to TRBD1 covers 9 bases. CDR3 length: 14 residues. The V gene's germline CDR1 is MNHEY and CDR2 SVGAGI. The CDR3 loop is CVSKMGDRATGYTF. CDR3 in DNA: TGTGTCAGCAAAATGGGGGACAGGGCAACTGGCTACACCTTC.

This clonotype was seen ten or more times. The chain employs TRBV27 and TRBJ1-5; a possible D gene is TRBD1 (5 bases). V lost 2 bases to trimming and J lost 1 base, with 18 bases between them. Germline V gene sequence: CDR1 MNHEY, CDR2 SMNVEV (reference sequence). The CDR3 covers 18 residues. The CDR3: CASSLSSGGGTSNQPQHF. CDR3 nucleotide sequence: TGTGCCAGCAGTTTAAGCTCCGGGGGGGGGACGAGCAATCAGCCCCAGCATTTT.

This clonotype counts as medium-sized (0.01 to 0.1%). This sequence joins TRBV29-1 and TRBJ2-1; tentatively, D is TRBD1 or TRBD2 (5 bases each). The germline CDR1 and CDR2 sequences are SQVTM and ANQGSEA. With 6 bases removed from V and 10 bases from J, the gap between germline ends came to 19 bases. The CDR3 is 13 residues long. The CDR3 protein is CSVRDATFEEQFF. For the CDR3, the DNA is TGCAGCGTCCGGGACGCCACGTTTGAAGAGCAGTTCTTC.

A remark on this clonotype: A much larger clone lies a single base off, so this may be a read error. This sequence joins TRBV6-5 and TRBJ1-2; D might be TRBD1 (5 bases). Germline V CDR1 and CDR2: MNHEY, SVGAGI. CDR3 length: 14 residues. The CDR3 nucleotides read TGTGTCAGCAGTCCCGGTTCCGGGACCTATGGCTACACCTTC. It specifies CVSSPGSGTYGYTF.

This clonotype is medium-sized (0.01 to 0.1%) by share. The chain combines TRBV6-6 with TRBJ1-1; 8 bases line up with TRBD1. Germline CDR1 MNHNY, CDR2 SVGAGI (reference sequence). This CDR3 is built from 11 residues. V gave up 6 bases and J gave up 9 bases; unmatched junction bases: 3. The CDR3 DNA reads TGTGCCAGCAGACGGACAGGGCAAGCTTTCTTT. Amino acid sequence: CASRRTGQAFF.

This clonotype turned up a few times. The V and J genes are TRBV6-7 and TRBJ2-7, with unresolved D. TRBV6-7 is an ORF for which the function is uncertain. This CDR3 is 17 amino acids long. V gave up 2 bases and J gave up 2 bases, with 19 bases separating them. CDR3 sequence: CASSYPTGSPSAYEQYF. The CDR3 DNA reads TGTGCCAGCAGTTACCCAACCGGTTCCCCTTCGGCCTACGAGCAGTACTTC.

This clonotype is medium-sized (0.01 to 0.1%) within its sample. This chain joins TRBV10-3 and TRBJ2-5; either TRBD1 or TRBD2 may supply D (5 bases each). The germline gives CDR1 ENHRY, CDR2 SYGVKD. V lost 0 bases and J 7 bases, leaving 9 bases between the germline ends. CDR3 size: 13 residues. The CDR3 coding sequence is TGTGCCATCAGTGAGTCGGGTGGGGGGACCCAGTACTTC. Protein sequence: CAISESGGGTQYF.

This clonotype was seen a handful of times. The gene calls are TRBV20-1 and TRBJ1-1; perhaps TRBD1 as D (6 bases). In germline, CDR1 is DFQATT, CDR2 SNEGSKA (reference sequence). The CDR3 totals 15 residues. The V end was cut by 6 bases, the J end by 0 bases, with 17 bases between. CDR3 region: CSASRGGDLNTEAFF. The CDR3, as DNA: TGCAGTGCATCCCGAGGGGGGGACCTGAACACTGAAGCTTTCTTT.

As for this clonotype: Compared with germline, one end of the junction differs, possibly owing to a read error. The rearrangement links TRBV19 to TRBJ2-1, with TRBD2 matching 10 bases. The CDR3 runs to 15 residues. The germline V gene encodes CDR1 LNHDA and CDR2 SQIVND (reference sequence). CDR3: CASSITSGRVGEKFF. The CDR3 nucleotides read TGTGCCAGTAGTATTACAAGCGGGAGGGTTGGTGAGAAGTTCTTC.

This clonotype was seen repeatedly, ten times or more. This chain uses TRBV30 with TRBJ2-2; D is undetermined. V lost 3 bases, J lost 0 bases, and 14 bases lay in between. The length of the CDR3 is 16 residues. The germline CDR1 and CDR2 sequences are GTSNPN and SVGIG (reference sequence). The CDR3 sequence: CAWSMLRGSNTGELFF. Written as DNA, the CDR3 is TGTGCCTGGAGCATGCTCAGAGGCTCGAACACCGGGGAGCTGTTTTTT. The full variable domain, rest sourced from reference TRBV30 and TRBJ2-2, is SQTIHQWPATLVQPVGSPLSLECTVEGTSNPNLYWYRQAAGRGLQLLFYSVGIGQISSEVPQNLSASRPQDRQFILSSKKLLLSDSGFYLCAWSMLRGSNTGELFFGEGSRLTVL.

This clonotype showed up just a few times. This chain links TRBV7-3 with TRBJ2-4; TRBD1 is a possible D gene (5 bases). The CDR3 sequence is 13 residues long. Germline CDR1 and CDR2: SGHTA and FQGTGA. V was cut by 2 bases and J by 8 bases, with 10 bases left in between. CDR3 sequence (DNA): TGTGCCAGCAGCTTAGACAGTTCTCACATTCAGTACTTC. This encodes CASSLDSSHIQYF.

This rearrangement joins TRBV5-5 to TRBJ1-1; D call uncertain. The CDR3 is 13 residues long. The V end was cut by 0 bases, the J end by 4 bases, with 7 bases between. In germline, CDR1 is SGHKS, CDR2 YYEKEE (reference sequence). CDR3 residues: CASSLDLSTEAFF. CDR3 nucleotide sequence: TGTGCCAGCAGCTTGGACCTTAGCACTGAAGCTTTCTTT.

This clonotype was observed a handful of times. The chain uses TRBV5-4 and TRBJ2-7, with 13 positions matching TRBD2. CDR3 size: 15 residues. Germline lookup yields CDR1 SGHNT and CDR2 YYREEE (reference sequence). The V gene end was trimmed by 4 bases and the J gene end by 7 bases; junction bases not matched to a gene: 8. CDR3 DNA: TGTGCCAGCAGCGAGGGACTAGCGGGGCCTAGGGAGCAGTACTTC. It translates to CASSEGLAGPREQYF.

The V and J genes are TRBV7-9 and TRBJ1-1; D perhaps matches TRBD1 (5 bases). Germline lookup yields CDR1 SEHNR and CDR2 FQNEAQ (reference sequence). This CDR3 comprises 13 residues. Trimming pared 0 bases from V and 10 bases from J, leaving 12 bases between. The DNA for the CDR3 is TGTGCCAGCAGCTTAGCAACCCAGACAGCAGCTTTCTTT. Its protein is CASSLATQTAAFF.

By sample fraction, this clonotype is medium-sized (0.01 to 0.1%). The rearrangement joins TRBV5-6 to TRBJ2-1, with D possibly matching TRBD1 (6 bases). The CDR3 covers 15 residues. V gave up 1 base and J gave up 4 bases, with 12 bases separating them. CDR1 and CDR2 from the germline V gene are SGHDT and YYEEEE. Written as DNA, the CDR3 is TGTGCCAGCAGCTTGTATAACAGGGCTTACAATGAGCAGTTCTTC. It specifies CASSLYNRAYNEQFF.

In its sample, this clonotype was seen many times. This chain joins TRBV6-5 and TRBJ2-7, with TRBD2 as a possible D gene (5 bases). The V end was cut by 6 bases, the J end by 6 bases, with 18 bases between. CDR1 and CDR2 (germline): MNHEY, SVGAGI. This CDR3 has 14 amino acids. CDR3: CASRAAAQAGEQYF. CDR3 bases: TGTGCCAGCAGAGCGGCCGCCCAGGCTGGCGAGCAGTACTTC.

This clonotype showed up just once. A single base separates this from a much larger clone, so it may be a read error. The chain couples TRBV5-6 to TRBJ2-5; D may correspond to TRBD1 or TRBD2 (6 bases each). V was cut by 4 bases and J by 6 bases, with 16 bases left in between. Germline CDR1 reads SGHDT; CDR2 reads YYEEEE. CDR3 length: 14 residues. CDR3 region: CASSPEGGTKTQYF. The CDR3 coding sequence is TGTGCCAGCAGCCCCGAGGGGGGAACGAAGACCCAGTACTTC.

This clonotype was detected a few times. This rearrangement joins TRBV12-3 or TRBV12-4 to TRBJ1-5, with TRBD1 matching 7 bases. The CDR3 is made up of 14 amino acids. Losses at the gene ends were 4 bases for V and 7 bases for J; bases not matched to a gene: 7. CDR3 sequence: CASSSSGGSQPQHF. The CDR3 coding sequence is TGTGCCAGCAGTTCTTCAGGGGGGAGCCAGCCCCAGCATTTT.

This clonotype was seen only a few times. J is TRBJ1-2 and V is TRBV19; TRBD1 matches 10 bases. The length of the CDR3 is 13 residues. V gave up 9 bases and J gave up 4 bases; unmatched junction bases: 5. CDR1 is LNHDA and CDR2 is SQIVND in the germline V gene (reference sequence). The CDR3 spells CASRDRGLYGYTF. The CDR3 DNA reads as TGTGCCAGCCGGGACAGGGGCCTCTATGGCTACACCTTC.

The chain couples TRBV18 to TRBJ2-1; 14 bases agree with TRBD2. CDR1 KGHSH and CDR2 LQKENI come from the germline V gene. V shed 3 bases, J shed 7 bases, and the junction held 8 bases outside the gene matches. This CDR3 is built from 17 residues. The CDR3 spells CASSPGTSGSGMNEQFF. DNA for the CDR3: TGTGCCAGCTCACCGGGGACTAGCGGGAGCGGTATGAATGAGCAGTTCTTC.

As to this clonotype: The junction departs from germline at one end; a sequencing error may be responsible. The CDR3, as DNA: TGTGACTGGAGTATCCGGGGACAGCCTATTTCCAATGAGCAGTTCTTC. Translation: CDWSIRGQPISNEQFF. V usage is TRBV30 and J usage is TRBJ2-1; TRBD1 agrees at 7 bases. This CDR3 comprises 16 residues. From germline, CDR1 is GTSNPN and CDR2 SVGIG (reference sequence).

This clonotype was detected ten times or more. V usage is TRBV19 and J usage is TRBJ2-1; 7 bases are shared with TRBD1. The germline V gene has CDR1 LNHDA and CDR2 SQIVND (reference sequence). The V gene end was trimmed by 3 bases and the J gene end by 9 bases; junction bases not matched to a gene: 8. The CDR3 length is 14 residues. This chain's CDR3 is CASSIGRQGFEQFF. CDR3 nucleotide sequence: TGTGCCAGTAGTATTGGGCGACAGGGATTTGAGCAGTTCTTC.

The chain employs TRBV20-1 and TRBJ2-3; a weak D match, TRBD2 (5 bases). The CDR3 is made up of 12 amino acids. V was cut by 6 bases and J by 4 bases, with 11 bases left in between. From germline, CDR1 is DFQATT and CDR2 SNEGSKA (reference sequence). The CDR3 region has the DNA TGCAGTGCGGACTCAAACGCAGATACGCAGTATTTT. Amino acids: CSADSNADTQYF.

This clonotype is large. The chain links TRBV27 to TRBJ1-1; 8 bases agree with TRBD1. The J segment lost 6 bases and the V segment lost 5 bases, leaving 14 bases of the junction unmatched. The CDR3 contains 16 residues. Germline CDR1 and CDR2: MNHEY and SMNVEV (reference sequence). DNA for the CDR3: TGTGCCAGCAGTGTCCCAGGGGGCGCGGGTAGGCCTGAAGCTTTCTTT. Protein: CASSVPGGAGRPEAFF.

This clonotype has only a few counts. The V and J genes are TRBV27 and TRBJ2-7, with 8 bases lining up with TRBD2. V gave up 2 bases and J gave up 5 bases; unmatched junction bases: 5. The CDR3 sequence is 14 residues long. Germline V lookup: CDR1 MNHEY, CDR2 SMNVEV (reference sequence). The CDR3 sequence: CASSLAGGSNEQYF. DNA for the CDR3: TGTGCCAGCAGTTTAGCGGGAGGTAGCAACGAGCAGTACTTC.